This T cell receptor beta chain appears in the sequencing data of a study of response to subunit inactivated influenza vaccine. The CDR3 covers 13 residues. Germline-derived CDR1 and CDR2 are KGHDR and SFDVKD. With 5 bases removed from V and 5 bases from J, the gap between germline ends came to 11 bases. Findings of the study overall: It was the authors' suggestion that each seasonal influenza vaccination recruits few new T cells.

TCRdb reprocessed the RT-PCR reads via MiXCR and lists one record per CDR3 protein. Of hundreds of thousands of distinct CDR3 sequences in the sample, approximately 15% are singletons; the top ten hold less than 9%. As to this clonotype: The antigen is unknown.

V is TRBV24-1 and J is TRBJ1-1; TRBD1 is a possible D gene (5 bases). The source was PBMCs from blood, collected roughly 15 days before vaccination. This sequence originates from a man aged 45-65 years who received an inactivated influenza vaccine. The CDR3 coding sequence is TGTGCCACCAGTGCTGGGGCCGGGACTGAAGCTTTCTTT. This gives the protein CATSAGAGTEAFF.